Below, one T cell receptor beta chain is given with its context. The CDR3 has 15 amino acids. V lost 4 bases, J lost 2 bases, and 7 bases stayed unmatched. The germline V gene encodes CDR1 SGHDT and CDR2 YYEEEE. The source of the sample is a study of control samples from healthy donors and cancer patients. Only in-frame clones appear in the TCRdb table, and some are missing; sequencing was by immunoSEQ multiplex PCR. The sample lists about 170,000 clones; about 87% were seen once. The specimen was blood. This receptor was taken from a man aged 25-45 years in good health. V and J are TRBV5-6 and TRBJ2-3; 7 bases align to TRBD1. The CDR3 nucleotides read TGTGCCAGCAGCCAGACAGGGCTACCCACAGATACGCAGTATTTT. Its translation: CASSQTGLPTDTQYF.